This is a list of T cell receptor beta chains from one sample in a study of T cell changes during pregnancy in multiple sclerosis. TCRdb's copy holds only in-frame clones and misses some; the assay was immunoSEQ multiplex PCR. The sample holds fewer than 95,000 clones; roughly 90% are singletons and the top ten take 1.5% to 2%. The material sequenced was peripheral blood, taken in the first trimester of pregnancy. Source of these receptors: a female donor in good health, enrolled as a control in a pregnancy study. Both conserved end residues are part of each CDR3. Fields, in order: V gene, CDR3 protein.

v_gene: TRBV5-6; CDR3aa: CASSRGGAGETQYF
v_gene: TRBV7-6; CDR3aa: CASSIQGGSYNEQFF
v_gene: TRBV28; CDR3aa: CASSLPYEGDTQYF
v_gene: TRBV10-3; CDR3aa: CAISEAEGLTDTQYF
v_gene: TRBV7-2; CDR3aa: CASSRGREETQYF
v_gene: TRBV28; CDR3aa: CASSLRQGGTGELFF
v_gene: TRBV6-1; CDR3aa: CASRETGLNTGELFF
v_gene: TRBV6-1; CDR3aa: CASSEPGQGATNEKLFF
v_gene: TRBV7-2; CDR3aa: CASSLGVVRGSSETQYF
v_gene: TRBV7-2; CDR3aa: CASSSRDKKETQYF
v_gene: TRBV19; CDR3aa: CASSLSLSTDTQYF
v_gene: TRBV18; CDR3aa: CASSRGTPYSNQPQHF
v_gene: TRBV2; CDR3aa: CASRLTGVSNEQFF
v_gene: TRBV27; CDR3aa: CASRGSSYEQYF
v_gene: TRBV10-3; CDR3aa: CAISENIVDTQYF
v_gene: TRBV13; CDR3aa: CASSLARGKAFF
v_gene: TRBV11-1; CDR3aa: CASRLFSGAPQETQYF
v_gene: TRBV27; CDR3aa: CASSPNFSGGYYGYTF
v_gene: TRBV7-2; CDR3aa: CASSFTSGKGTDTQYF
v_gene: TRBV4-1; CDR3aa: CASSQDRGDYGYTF
v_gene: TRBV7-9; CDR3aa: CASSQTGTGGVEQFF
v_gene: TRBV27; CDR3aa: CASSSDRGPSNQPQHF
v_gene: TRBV28; CDR3aa: CASTNTDTQYF
v_gene: TRBV19; CDR3aa: CASKPTGVNTEAFF
v_gene: TRBV2; CDR3aa: CASRQGLSNQPQHF
v_gene: TRBV5-6; CDR3aa: CASTRGGSSYNEQFF
v_gene: TRBV2; CDR3aa: CASSTSGGSSYNEQFF
v_gene: TRBV2; CDR3aa: CASRGGRLSTDTQYF